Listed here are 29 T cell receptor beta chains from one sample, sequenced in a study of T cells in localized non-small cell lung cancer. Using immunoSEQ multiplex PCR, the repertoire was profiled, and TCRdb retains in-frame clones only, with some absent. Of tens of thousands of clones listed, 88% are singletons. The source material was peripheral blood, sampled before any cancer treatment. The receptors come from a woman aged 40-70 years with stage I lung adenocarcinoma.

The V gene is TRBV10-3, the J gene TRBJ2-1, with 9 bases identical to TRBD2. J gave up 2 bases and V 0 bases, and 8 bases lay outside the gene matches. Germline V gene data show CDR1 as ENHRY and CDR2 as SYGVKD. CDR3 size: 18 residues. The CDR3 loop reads CAISESGSSGGTYNEQFF. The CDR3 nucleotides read TGTGCCATCAGTGAGTCCGGTAGTAGCGGGGGAACCTACAATGAGCAGTTCTTC.

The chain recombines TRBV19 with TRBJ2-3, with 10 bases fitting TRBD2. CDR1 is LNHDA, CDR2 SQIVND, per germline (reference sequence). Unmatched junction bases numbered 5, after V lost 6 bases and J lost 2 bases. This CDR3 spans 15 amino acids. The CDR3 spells CASRSLAGDTDTQYF. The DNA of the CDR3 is TGTGCCAGTAGGTCCCTAGCGGGGGACACAGATACGCAGTATTTT.

The CDR3 reads CASSDDAEEYTGELFF. The CDR3 region has the DNA TGTGCCAGCAGCGATGACGCAGAGGAGTACACCGGGGAGCTGTTTTTT. The chain couples TRBV7-2 to TRBJ2-2, with D hard to call. The germline gives CDR1 SGHTA, CDR2 FQGNSA. V was pared by 5 bases and J by 3 bases, with 16 bases between. The CDR3 is made up of 16 amino acids.

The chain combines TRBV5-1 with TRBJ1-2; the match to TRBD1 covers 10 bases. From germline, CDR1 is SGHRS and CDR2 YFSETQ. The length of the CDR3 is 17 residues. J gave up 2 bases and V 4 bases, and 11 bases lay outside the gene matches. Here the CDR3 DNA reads TGCGCCAGCAGCCCGTCCCGGGACAGGGGTCCAAACTATGGCTACACCTTC. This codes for CASSPSRDRGPNYGYTF.

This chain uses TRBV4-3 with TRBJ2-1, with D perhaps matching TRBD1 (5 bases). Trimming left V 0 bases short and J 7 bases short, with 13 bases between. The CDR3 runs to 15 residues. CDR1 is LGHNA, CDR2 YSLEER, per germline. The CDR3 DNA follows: TGCGCCAGCAGCCAAGATTTCGACAGATATAATGAGCAGTTCTTC. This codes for CASSQDFDRYNEQFF.

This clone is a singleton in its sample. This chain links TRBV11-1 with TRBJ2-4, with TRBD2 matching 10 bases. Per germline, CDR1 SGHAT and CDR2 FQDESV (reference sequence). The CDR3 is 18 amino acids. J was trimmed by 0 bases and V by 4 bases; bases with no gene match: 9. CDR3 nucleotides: TGTGCCAGCAGCTCGGGACTAGCGTTATCGCTAGCCAAAAACATTCAGTACTTC. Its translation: CASSSGLALSLAKNIQYF.

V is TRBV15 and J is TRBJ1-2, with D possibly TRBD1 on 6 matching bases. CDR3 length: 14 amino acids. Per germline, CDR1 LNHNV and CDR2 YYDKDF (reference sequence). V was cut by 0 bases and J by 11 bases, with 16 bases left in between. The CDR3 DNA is TGTGCCACCAGCAGAGAAAGACAGGCTCAGGGGTACACCTTC. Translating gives CATSRERQAQGYTF.

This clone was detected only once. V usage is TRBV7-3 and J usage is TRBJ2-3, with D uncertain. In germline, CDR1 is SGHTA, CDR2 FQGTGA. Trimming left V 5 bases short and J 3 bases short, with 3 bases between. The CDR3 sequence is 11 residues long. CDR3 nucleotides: TGTGCCAGCAGCATTACAGATACGCAGTATTTT. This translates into CASSITDTQYF.

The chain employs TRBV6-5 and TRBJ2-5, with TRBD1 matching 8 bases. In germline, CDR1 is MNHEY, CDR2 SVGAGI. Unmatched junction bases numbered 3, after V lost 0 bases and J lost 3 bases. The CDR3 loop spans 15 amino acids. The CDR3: CASSYSGQGKETQYF. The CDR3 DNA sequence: TGTGCCAGCAGTTACTCCGGACAGGGTAAAGAGACCCAGTACTTC.

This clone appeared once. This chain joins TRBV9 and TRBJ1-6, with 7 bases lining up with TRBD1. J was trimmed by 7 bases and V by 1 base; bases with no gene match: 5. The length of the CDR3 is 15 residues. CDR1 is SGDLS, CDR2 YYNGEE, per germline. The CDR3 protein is CASSVFEGANSPLHF. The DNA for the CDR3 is TGTGCCAGCAGCGTATTCGAGGGGGCGAATTCACCCCTCCACTTT.

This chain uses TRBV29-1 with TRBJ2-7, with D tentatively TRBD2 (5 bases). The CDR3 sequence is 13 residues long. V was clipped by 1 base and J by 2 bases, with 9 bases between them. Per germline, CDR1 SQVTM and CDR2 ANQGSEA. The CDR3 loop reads CSVEAGITYEQYF. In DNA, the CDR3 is TGCAGCGTTGAAGCCGGGATCACCTACGAGCAGTACTTC.

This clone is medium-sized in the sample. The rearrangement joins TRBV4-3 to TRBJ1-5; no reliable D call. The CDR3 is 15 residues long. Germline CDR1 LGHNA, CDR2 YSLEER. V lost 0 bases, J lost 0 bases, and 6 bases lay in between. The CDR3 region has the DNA TGCGCCAGCAGCCAAGATGCTAATAGCAATCAGCCCCAGCATTTT. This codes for CASSQDANSNQPQHF.

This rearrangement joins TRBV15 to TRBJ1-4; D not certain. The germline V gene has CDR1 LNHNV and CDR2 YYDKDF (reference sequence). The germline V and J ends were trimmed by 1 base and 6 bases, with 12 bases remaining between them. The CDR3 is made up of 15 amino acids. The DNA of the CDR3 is TGTGCCACCAGCAGAGTTGGCAAGTGGGATGAAAAACTGTTTTTT. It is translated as CATSRVGKWDEKLFF.

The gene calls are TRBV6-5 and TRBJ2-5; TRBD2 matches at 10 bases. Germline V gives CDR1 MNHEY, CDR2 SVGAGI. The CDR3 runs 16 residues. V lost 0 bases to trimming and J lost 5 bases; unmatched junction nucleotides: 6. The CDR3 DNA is TGTGCCAGCAGTTACTCGAGTAGCGGGGGGCCGGAGACCCAGTACTTC. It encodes CASSYSSSGGPETQYF.

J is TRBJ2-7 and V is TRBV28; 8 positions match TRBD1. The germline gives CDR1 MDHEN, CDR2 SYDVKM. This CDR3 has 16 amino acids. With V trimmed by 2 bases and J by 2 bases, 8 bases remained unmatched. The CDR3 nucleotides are TGTGCCAGCAGTTTAACCGCCGGGACAGGAGCCTACGAGCAGTACTTC. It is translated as CASSLTAGTGAYEQYF.

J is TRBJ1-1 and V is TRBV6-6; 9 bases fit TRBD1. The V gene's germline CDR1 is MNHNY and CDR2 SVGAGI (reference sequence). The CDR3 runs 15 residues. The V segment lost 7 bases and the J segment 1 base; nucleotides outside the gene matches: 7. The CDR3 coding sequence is TGTGCCAGCAATAGGGACAGGGAAGGGAACACTGAAGCTTTCTTT. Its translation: CASNRDREGNTEAFF.

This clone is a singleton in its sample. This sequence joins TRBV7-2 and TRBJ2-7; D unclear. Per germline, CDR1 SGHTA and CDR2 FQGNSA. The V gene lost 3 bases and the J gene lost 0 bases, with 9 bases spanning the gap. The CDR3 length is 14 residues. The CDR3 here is CASSLSSSSYEQYF. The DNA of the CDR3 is TGTGCCAGCAGCTTGTCCAGCTCCTCCTACGAGCAGTACTTC.

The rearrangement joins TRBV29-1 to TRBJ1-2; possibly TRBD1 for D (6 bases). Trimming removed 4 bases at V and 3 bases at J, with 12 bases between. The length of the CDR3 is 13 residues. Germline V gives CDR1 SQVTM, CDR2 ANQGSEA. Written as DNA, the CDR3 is TGCAGCGTTGGGGGGGGCGCGTACTATGGCTACACCTTC. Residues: CSVGGGAYYGYTF.

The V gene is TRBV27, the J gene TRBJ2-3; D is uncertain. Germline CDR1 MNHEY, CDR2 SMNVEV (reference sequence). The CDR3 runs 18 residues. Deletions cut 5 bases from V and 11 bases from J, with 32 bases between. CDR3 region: CASSPTLSLTPSKVWQYF. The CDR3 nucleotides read TGTGCCAGCAGTCCGACCCTCTCTCTTACTCCCTCGAAGGTGTGGCAGTATTTT.

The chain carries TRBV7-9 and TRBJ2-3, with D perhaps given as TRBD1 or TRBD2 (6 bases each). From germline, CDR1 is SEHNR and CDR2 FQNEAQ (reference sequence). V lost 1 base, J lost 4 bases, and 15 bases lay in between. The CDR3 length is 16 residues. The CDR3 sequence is CASSLGGGTEADTQYF. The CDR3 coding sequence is TGTGCCAGCAGCTTAGGAGGGGGGACGGAGGCAGATACGCAGTATTTT.

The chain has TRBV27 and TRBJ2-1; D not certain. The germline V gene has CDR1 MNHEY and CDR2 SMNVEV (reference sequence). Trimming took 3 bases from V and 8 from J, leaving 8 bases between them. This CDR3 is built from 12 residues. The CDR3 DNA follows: TGTGCCAGCAGTTTGATAGGAGATGAGCAGTTCTTC. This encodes CASSLIGDEQFF.

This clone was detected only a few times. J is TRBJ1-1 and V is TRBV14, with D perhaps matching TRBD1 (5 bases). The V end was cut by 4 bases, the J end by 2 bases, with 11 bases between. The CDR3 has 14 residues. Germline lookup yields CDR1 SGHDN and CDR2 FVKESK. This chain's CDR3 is CASSLQQGNTEAFF. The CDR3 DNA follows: TGTGCCAGCAGCCTTCAGCAGGGAAACACTGAAGCTTTCTTT.

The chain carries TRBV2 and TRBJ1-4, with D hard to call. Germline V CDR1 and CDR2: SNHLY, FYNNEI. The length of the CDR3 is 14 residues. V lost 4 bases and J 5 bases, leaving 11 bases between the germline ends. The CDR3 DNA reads TGTGCCAGCAGTGTTTTGGGTGGAAATGAAAAACTGTTTTTT. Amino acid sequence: CASSVLGGNEKLFF.

The CDR3: CASSPSPGDGETQYF. In DNA, the CDR3 is TGCGCCAGCAGCCCAAGCCCGGGAGATGGGGAGACCCAGTACTTC. The chain combines TRBV4-1 with TRBJ2-5; D may be TRBD2 (6 bases). V lost 4 bases to trimming and J lost 5 bases, with 17 bases between them. Germline loops: CDR1 MGHRA, CDR2 YSYEKL. The CDR3 is 15 amino acids.

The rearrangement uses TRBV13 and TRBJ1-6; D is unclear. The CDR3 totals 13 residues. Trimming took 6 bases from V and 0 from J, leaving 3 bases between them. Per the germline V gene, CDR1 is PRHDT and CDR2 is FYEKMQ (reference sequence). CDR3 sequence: CASRSSYNSPLHF. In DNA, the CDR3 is TGTGCCAGCAGGAGCTCCTATAATTCACCCCTCCACTTT.

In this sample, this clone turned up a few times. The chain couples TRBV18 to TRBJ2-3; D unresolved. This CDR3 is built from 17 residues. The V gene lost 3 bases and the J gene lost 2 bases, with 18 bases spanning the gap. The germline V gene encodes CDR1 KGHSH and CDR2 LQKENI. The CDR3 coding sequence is TGTGCCAGCTCACCGCCAAGAAGCGTTTTCCCCACAGATACGCAGTATTTT. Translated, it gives CASSPPRSVFPTDTQYF.

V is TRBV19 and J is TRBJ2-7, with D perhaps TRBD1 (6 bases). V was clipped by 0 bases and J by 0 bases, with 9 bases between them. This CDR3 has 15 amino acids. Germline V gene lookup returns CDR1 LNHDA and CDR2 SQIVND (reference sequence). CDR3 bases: TGTGCCAGTAGTATAGAGCAGGGGTCCTCCTACGAGCAGTACTTC. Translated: CASSIEQGSSYEQYF.

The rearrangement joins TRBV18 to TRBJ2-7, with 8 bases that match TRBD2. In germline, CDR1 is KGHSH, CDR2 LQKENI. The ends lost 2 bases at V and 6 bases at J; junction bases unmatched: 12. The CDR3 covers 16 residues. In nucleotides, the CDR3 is TGTGCCAGCTCACCAACTAGCGGAGAGTATTCGGTCGAGCAGTACTTC. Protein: CASSPTSGEYSVEQYF.

The CDR3 bases are TGTGCCAGCAGCTTATCAGGGTACGAGCAGTACTTC. It yields the protein CASSLSGYEQYF. The gene calls are TRBV7-9 and TRBJ2-7; D may be TRBD1 (5 bases). V dropped 2 bases and J dropped 4 bases, with 6 bases sitting between them. This CDR3 has 12 residues. Per the germline V gene, CDR1 is SEHNR and CDR2 is FQNEAQ (reference sequence).